The T cell receptor (beta chain) under discussion was sequenced for a study of OX40 agonist ivuxolimab in advanced cancers. For the study at large: Under the entry rules, prior anti-PD-1, anti-PD-L1 or anti-CTLA-4 therapy was allowed, and around 36% had some. The study, taken as a whole, reports: CD8+ T cells (on average) carried more expanded clones than CD4+ T cells. Both blood CD4+ and CD8+ T cells showed clonal growth by week 6 at 0.1 to 3.0 mg/kg.

Enrollment shut out patients with autoimmune disease history or systemic immunosuppression. The repertoire was sequenced with immunoSEQ multiplex PCR; TCRdb's copy has only in-frame clones and lacks some. The sample lists about 66,000 clones, roughly 80% occurring once. Note on this clone: Its matching antigen is unknown.

V lost 8 bases to trimming and J lost 5 bases, with 15 bases between them. The germline gives CDR1 WNHNN, CDR2 SYGVQD (reference sequence). The CDR3 spans 14 residues. The TCR originated in an adult with an advanced solid tumor such as melanoma, head and neck, liver or kidney cancer. The genes are TRBV10-1 and TRBJ1-4; D uncertain. Sequences were derived from CD4+ or CD8+ T cells sorted from blood, sampled in a trial of the OX40 agonist ivuxolimab. CDR3: CASVIPRENEKLFF. The DNA of the CDR3 is TGCGCCAGCGTTATCCCCCGAGAAAATGAAAAACTGTTTTTT.